The rows below give T cell receptor beta chains drawn from one sample of a study of T cells after yellow fever vaccination. TCRdb redid the calling of the 5' RACE reads with MiXCR, one entry per CDR3 protein. The table includes some 250,000 distinct CDR3 sequences, less than 8.5% detected once. Source: CD4+ T cells sorted from PBMCs, taken 15 days after the yellow fever booster vaccination. These receptors came from a man aged 25 to 40 who received the YFV17D yellow fever vaccine. Both conserved end residues are part of each CDR3. Fields, in order: J gene, D gene, CDR3 length, clone size, V gene, CDR3 protein, CDR3 DNA. A D gene is named only where the DNA matches it firmly. Not every row has a clone size; where given, it reads once, few, many or a size class.

>TRBJ2-5|TRBD2|13|many|TRBV12-3/TRBV12-4
CASTQREGSSQYF
TGTGCCAGCACCCAGCGGGAGGGTAGTTCCCAGTACTTC
>TRBJ2-5|NA|13|many|TRBV24-1
CATSDGGQETQYF
TGTGCCACCAGTGACGGGGGCCAAGAGACCCAGTACTTC
>TRBJ2-1|NA|13|NA|TRBV20-1
CSARDGPGNEQFF
TGCAGTGCTAGAGATGGCCCGGGAAATGAGCAGTTCTTC
>TRBJ2-3|TRBD1|15|NA|TRBV12-3/TRBV12-4
CASRRTGASTDTQYF
TGTGCCAGCAGGAGGACAGGGGCTAGCACAGATACGCAGTATTTT
>TRBJ2-1|TRBD2|16|NA|TRBV20-1
CSARDQRGSSYNEQFF
TGCAGTGCTAGAGATCAGCGGGGGAGCTCCTACAATGAGCAGTTCTTC
>TRBJ1-2|NA|13|NA|TRBV20-1
CSGPRDGNYGYTF
TGCAGCGGTCCTAGGGACGGGAACTATGGCTACACCTTC
>TRBJ1-2|NA|12|few|TRBV5-4
CASSLPRDGYTF
TGTGCCAGCAGCTTGCCCCGGGATGGCTACACCTTC
>TRBJ2-1|NA|13|few|TRBV7-9
CASSLSLSSRAFF
TGTGCCAGCAGCTTATCCTTAAGCTCACGCGCGTTCTTC
>TRBJ2-1|TRBD2|13|many|TRBV12-3/TRBV12-4
CASSLVREGKQFF
TGTGCCAGCAGTTTAGTCCGGGAGGGGAAACAGTTCTTC
>TRBJ2-2|TRBD2|16|few|TRBV10-3
CAISGTSGRITGELFF
TGTGCCATCAGTGGGACTAGCGGGAGGATCACCGGGGAGCTGTTTTTT
>TRBJ2-3|NA|13|NA|TRBV4-3
CASSPEGRNTQYF
TGCGCCAGCAGCCCAGAGGGGAGGAATACGCAGTATTTT
>TRBJ2-3|NA|14|NA|TRBV18
CASSPSVKTDTQYF
TGTGCCAGCTCACCCTCCGTCAAGACAGATACGCAGTATTTT
>TRBJ2-7|NA|13|NA|TRBV7-2
CASSSSTRGEQYF
TGTGCCAGCAGCTCTTCGACCCGCGGGGAGCAGTACTTC
>TRBJ2-4|TRBD1|15|few|TRBV11-2
CASSANRGQKNIQYF
TGTGCCAGCAGCGCAAACAGGGGGCAGAAAAACATTCAGTACTTC
>TRBJ2-7|NA|14|NA|TRBV6-1
CASRIGQGIYEQYF
TGTGCCAGCAGAATCGGTCAGGGTATTTACGAGCAGTACTTC
>TRBJ2-3|NA|13|many|TRBV4-3
CASSQWAEGTQYF
TGCGCCAGCAGCCAGTGGGCAGAAGGTACGCAGTATTTT
>TRBJ2-1|NA|14|NA|TRBV29-1
CSVPERVTYNEQFF
TGCAGCGTTCCAGAGCGGGTAACCTACAATGAGCAGTTCTTC
>TRBJ2-1|TRBD1|14|NA|TRBV18
CASSPRTGENEQFF
TGTGCCAGCTCACCTAGGACAGGGGAGAATGAGCAGTTCTTC
>TRBJ2-7|NA|12|many|TRBV12-5
CASGSAGYEQYF
TGTGCTAGTGGTAGCGCAGGCTACGAGCAGTACTTC
>TRBJ2-5|NA|13|few|TRBV20-1
CSARNPGQETQYF
TGCAGTGCTAGGAATCCGGGGCAAGAGACCCAGTACTTC
>TRBJ2-1|TRBD2|14|few|TRBV3-1
CASSQAGGPNEQFF
TGTGCCAGCAGCCAAGCGGGAGGGCCCAATGAGCAGTTCTTC
>TRBJ1-5|TRBD1|15|NA|TRBV5-5
CASSLTGGERQPQHF
TGTGCCAGCAGCTTGACAGGGGGCGAACGTCAGCCCCAGCATTTT
>TRBJ1-5|NA|13|many|TRBV6-2/TRBV6-3
CASSYSPGQPQHF
TGTGCCAGCAGTTACTCGCCGGGGCAGCCCCAGCATTTT
>TRBJ2-1|TRBD2|16|few|TRBV19
CASSNPLTSGRYEQFF
TGTGCCAGTAGTAACCCCCTGACTAGCGGGAGATATGAGCAGTTCTTC
>TRBJ2-7|TRBD1|14|NA|TRBV5-1
CASSSATGVNEQYF
TGCGCCAGCAGCTCGGCGACAGGGGTGAACGAGCAGTACTTC
>TRBJ2-7|TRBD2|15|many|TRBV6-5
CASRLTRTSGYEQYF
TGTGCCAGCAGATTAACCAGGACTAGCGGCTACGAGCAGTACTTC
>TRBJ2-1|NA|15|NA|TRBV4-3
CASSQGRTSYNEQFF
TGCGCCAGCAGCCAAGGAAGGACCTCCTACAATGAGCAGTTCTTC
>TRBJ2-1|NA|14|many|TRBV12-3/TRBV12-4
CASHRGYDYNEQFF
TGTGCCAGCCATCGTGGGTACGACTACAATGAGCAGTTCTTC
>TRBJ2-5|NA|13|many|TRBV2
CASYGQNQETQYF
TGTGCCAGTTACGGACAGAACCAAGAGACCCAGTACTTC
>TRBJ2-5|NA|11|NA|TRBV28
CASSLEYTQYF
TGTGCCAGCAGTTTAGAGTATACCCAGTACTTC
>TRBJ2-2|NA|13|many|TRBV24-1
CATRALRSGELFF
TGTGCCACCAGGGCTCTACGGTCCGGGGAGCTGTTTTTT
>TRBJ2-7|TRBD2|13|many|TRBV12-3/TRBV12-4
CASSFWGGYEQYF
TGTGCCAGCAGTTTCTGGGGAGGGTACGAGCAGTACTTC
>TRBJ2-2|TRBD2|16|NA|TRBV7-2
CASSLIAGTNTGELFF
TGTGCCAGCAGCTTAATAGCGGGCACGAACACCGGGGAGCTGTTTTTT
>TRBJ2-2|NA|14|NA|TRBV28
CASSLSGRRRELFF
TGTGCCAGCAGTTTGAGTGGCAGGAGGCGGGAGCTGTTTTTT
>TRBJ1-2|NA|14|many|TRBV5-1
CASSLALGNYGYTF
TGCGCCAGCAGCTTGGCCTTGGGGAACTATGGCTACACCTTC
>TRBJ2-7|NA|14|many|TRBV7-8
CASSLGGKEYEQYF
TGTGCCAGCAGCTTGGGCGGGAAAGAGTACGAGCAGTACTTC
>TRBJ2-1|NA|12|many|TRBV3-1
CASSRTLKEQFF
TGTGCCAGCAGCCGGACTTTAAAAGAGCAGTTCTTC
>TRBJ2-6|NA|21|few|TRBV12-2
CASRLAGGSPQVLSGANVLTF
TGTGCAAGTCGCTTAGCTGGTGGCAGTCCTCAGGTTCTCTCTGGGGCCAACGTCCTGACTTTC
>TRBJ2-7|NA|15|NA|TRBV11-2
CASSLMRKGTYEQYF
TGTGCCAGCAGCTTAATGAGGAAGGGAACCTACGAGCAGTACTTC
>TRBJ2-1|NA|11|few|TRBV11-2
CASSPLQEQFF
TGTGCCAGCAGCCCCCTCCAAGAGCAGTTCTTC